The clone carrying this T cell receptor (beta chain) has ten or more counts. Its matching antigen is unknown. The CDR3 goes on 3 residues after the read ends, and that part is filled in from the germline J gene. The record originates from a study of T cell clonality in common variable immunodeficiency. Study results and caveats: Compared with controls, CVID subjects had fewer shared TCRbeta clones.

V shed 0 bases and J shed 3 bases, with 9 bases lying between them. This CDR3 comprises 13 residues. Germline values: CDR1 GTSNPN, CDR2 SVGIG (reference sequence). TCRdb keeps only in-frame clones here, not all; method: immunoSEQ multiplex PCR. The sample lists about 52,000 clones, none appearing once, the ten largest making up about 1.8%. The sample taken for sequencing was peripheral blood mononuclear cells. This clonotype originated in a person between 18 and 70 years old in good health. The chain joins TRBV30 to TRBJ2-7; D remains unclear. The CDR3 spells CAWSVRAGYEQYF. CDR3 bases read: TGTGCCTGGAGTGTACGTGCAGGCTACGAG.